The clone carrying this TCR beta chain was picked up many times. This sample is part of a study of human T cells and chemical hapten exposure. Germline V gene sequence: CDR1 SGHKS, CDR2 YYEKEE (reference sequence). V lost 0 bases and J lost 2; bases outside the gene matches: 3. This CDR3 region has 15 residues. Methods used by the authors: The number of TCRs in each sample had a median of 95,638 and spanned roughly 23,224 to 700,000. TCRdb re-called the RACE reads with MiXCR, one entry per CDR3 protein. The V and J calls follow TCRdb's processing rather than the paper's. In the table there are approximately 260,000 distinct CDR3 sequences, approximately 7.5% of which are singletons. The time point here: pre-sensitization, week 0. Regarding treatment: therapeutic diphenylcyclopropenone sensitization with weekly scalp DPC.

The sequencing here drew on whole blood, taken in connection with sensitization to the hapten diphenylcyclopropenone (DPC). V is TRBV5-5 and J is TRBJ2-5, with 8 bases that match TRBD1. The receptor's source is a man aged 18 to 30 with alopecia areata. Some clones in this sample may be carry-over from other donors' samples. CDR3 loop: CASSLGTGKQETQYF. CDR3 nucleotides: TGTGCCAGCAGCTTGGGGACAGGGAAACAAGAGACCCAGTACTTC. Using reference TRBV5-5 and TRBJ2-5 for the parts outside the CDR3, the full variable domain is DAGVTQSPTHLIKTRGQQVTLRCSPISGHKSVSWYQQVLGQGPQFIFQYYEKEERGRGNFPDRFSARQFPNYSSELNVNALLLGDSALYLCASSLGTGKQETQYFGPGTRLLVL.